This is a list of T cell receptor beta chains from one sample in a study of T cells in Graves' hyperthyroidism and ophthalmopathy. Via MiXCR, TCRdb re-called the multiplex PCR reads, giving one row per CDR3 protein. The sample shows more than 300,000 distinct CDR3 sequences, around a sixth of them seen only once. Material for sequencing was blood. All receptors come from a man aged 18 to 35 with Graves' ophthalmopathy. CDR3s include the opening cysteine and the closing phenylalanine or tryptophan. D genes are given only for firm matches. The size field is filled for only some rows; it gives once, few, many or a size class.

>TRBJ1-1|TRBV19|.|.
CASSIAAEGVWVNTEAFF
TGTGCCAGTAGTATCGCGGCGGAGGGGGTTTGGGTGAACACTGAAGCTTTCTTT
>TRBJ2-1|TRBV12-3/TRBV12-4|TRBD1|many
CASSLGGQGNNEQFF
TGTGCCAGCAGCCTAGGGGGACAGGGAAACAATGAGCAGTTCTTC
>TRBJ2-2|TRBV5-1|TRBD2|few
CASSPFSSGGNTGELFF
TGCGCCAGCAGCCCCTTTTCTAGCGGGGGGAACACCGGGGAGCTGTTTTTT
>TRBJ1-1|TRBV19|.|few
CASRDFNTEAFF
TGTGCCAGCCGGGACTTCAACACTGAAGCTTTCTTT
>TRBJ2-7|TRBV4-1|.|few
CASSQEDRGVGEQYF
TGCGCCAGCAGCCAAGAGGACCGAGGGGTCGGAGAGCAGTACTTC
>TRBJ2-1|TRBV25-1|TRBD1|few
CASAGQGLNNEQFF
TGTGCCTCAGCGGGACAGGGTCTTAACAATGAGCAGTTCTTC
>TRBJ1-1|TRBV28|.|many
CASSLTPRQAKNTEAFF
TGTGCCAGCAGTCTCACCCCCAGACAGGCTAAAAACACTGAAGCTTTCTTT
>TRBJ2-5|TRBV20-1|TRBD2|many
CSVPLAEETQYF
TGCAGTGTCCCACTAGCGGAAGAGACCCAGTACTTC
>TRBJ2-5|TRBV4-1|TRBD1|many
CASSRMGQGETQYF
TGCGCCAGCAGCCGGATGGGACAGGGTGAGACCCAGTACTTC
>TRBJ1-2|TRBV3-1|.|many
CASSLLLGGANGYTF
TGTGCCAGCAGCCTACTACTCGGGGGGGCAAACGGCTACACCTTC
>TRBJ1-6|TRBV4-3|.|few
CASSQGPGINNSPLHF
TGCGCCAGCAGCCAAGGACCGGGAATCAATAATTCACCCCTCCACTTT
>TRBJ1-4|TRBV20-1|.|few
CSAVDRTNEKLFF
TGCAGTGCCGTAGACAGGACGAATGAAAAACTGTTTTTT
>TRBJ2-7|TRBV2|TRBD1|few
CASSDYRGLYEQYF
TGTGCCAGCAGTGACTACAGGGGGCTCTACGAGCAGTACTTC
>TRBJ2-5|TRBV9|TRBD2|many
CASSRGGQETQYF
TGTGCCAGCAGTCGCGGGGGACAAGAGACCCAGTACTTC
>TRBJ1-1|TRBV28|.|many
CASGPWGNTEAFF
TGTGCCAGCGGCCCTTGGGGGAACACTGAAGCTTTCTTT
>TRBJ1-4|TRBV2|TRBD1|many
CASSDRGLTNEKLFF
TGTGCCAGCAGTGACAGGGGGCTAACTAATGAAAAACTGTTTTTT
>TRBJ2-6|TRBV5-1|.|few
CASVQDSGANVLTF
TGCGCCAGCGTACAGGACTCTGGGGCCAACGTCCTGACTTTC
>TRBJ1-4|TRBV12-3/TRBV12-4|TRBD1|.
CASSFRTGLSEKLFF
TGTGCCAGCAGTTTCCGGACAGGGCTCTCCGAAAAACTGTTTTTT
>TRBJ2-7|TRBV10-1|TRBD1|many
CASSESGDRGPTYEQYF
TGCGCCAGCAGTGAGTCGGGTGACAGGGGGCCGACCTACGAGCAGTACTTC
>TRBJ2-1|TRBV28|.|few
CASSYVTEQFF
TGTGCCAGCAGTTATGTCACTGAGCAGTTCTTC
>TRBJ1-1|TRBV12-3/TRBV12-4|.|.
CASSPGSNTGAFF
TGTGCCAGCAGTCCTGGGTCGAACACTGGAGCTTTCTTT
>TRBJ2-7|TRBV12-3/TRBV12-4|TRBD1|many
CASSLTGVGEQYF
TGTGCCAGCAGTTTGACAGGGGTAGGCGAGCAGTACTTC
>TRBJ2-1|TRBV7-9|TRBD2|.
CASNLKSAGGYGNEQFF
TGTGCCAGCAACTTAAAATCGGCGGGGGGTTATGGCAATGAGCAGTTCTTC
>TRBJ2-7|TRBV5-4|.|many
CASSNPPEQYF
TGTGCCAGCAGCAACCCGCCCGAGCAGTACTTC
>TRBJ1-5|TRBV12-3/TRBV12-4|.|many
CASKVGVSNQPQHF
TGTGCCAGCAAGGTGGGAGTTAGCAATCAGCCCCAGCATTTT
>TRBJ2-3|TRBV9|.|many
CASSVEAGRTDTQYF
TGTGCCAGCAGCGTAGAGGCAGGGAGAACAGATACGCAGTATTTT
>TRBJ2-7|TRBV7-9|TRBD1|many
CASSSGQGGQYEQYF
TGTGCCAGCAGCTCCGGACAGGGGGGTCAATACGAGCAGTACTTC
>TRBJ1-2|TRBV3-1|TRBD1|many
CASSQVGGTAGGYTF
TGTGCCAGCAGCCAAGTTGGAGGGACAGCGGGCGGCTACACCTTC
>TRBJ2-5|TRBV2|.|many
CASSQDFAQETQYF
TGTGCCAGCAGTCAGGACTTTGCTCAAGAGACCCAGTACTTC
>TRBJ1-4|TRBV27|.|few
CASSPGPIREKLFF
TGTGCCAGCAGTCCGGGACCCATCCGTGAAAAACTGTTTTTT
>TRBJ2-1|TRBV19|TRBD2|.
CASSISSGADEQFF
TGTGCCAGTAGTATTTCCAGCGGGGCTGATGAGCAGTTCTTC
>TRBJ2-3|TRBV12-3/TRBV12-4|TRBD1|few
CASRTGQASTDTQYF
TGTGCCAGCCGTACGGGACAGGCTAGCACAGATACGCAGTATTTT
>TRBJ1-2|TRBV5-1|.|many
CASNKDNGQNYGYTF
TGCGCCAGCAACAAGGACAATGGCCAAAACTATGGCTACACCTTC
>TRBJ1-1|TRBV27|.|.
CASSFGTGASFF
.
>TRBJ2-7|TRBV20-1|.|many
CSAAGDKLYEQYF
TGCAGTGCGGCGGGGGACAAACTCTACGAGCAGTACTTC
>TRBJ2-5|TRBV19|.|few
CASNGGGTFQETQYF
TGTGCCAGTAACGGCGGAGGGACGTTCCAAGAGACCCAGTACTTC
>TRBJ1-2|TRBV6-1|.|many
CASNHGGLGYGYTF
TGTGCCAGCAACCACGGGGGCCTCGGCTATGGCTACACCTTC
>TRBJ1-2|TRBV20-1|TRBD1|.
CSVEDRGWVTF
TGCAGTGTGGAGGACAGGGGGTGGGTCACCTTC
>TRBJ2-7|TRBV7-3|.|many
CASSLSAGAYEQYF
TGTGCCAGCAGCTTATCCGCAGGGGCCTACGAGCAGTACTTC
>TRBJ1-1|TRBV9|.|.
CASSVVEVSNTEAFF
TGTGCCAGCAGCGTAGTTGAGGTCTCGAACACTGAAGCTTTCTTT
>TRBJ1-1|TRBV4-1|.|few
CASSLLIAQGAEAFF
TGCGCCAGCAGCCTCCTGATAGCACAGGGAGCTGAAGCTTTCTTT